This T cell receptor beta chain was recorded in a study of CD8 T cells in ankylosing spondylitis. Regarding this clonotype: Its specificity is unknown.

Findings and caveats of the study: For ankylosing spondylitis blood, a TCR beta motif of about eight highly homologous variants appeared characteristic. Disease-linked clones displayed a CD8+ phenotype and appeared relatively rarely in peripheral blood. Reports say disease-linked clones showed up significantly more in matched ankylosing spondylitis synovial fluid.

V lost 7 bases, J lost 4 bases, and 7 bases lay in between. The CDR3 runs to 11 residues. From germline, CDR1 is LNHDA and CDR2 SQIVND (reference sequence). TCRdb fed the 5' RACE reads into MiXCR, producing one record per CDR3 protein. The table includes about 340,000 distinct CDR3 sequences, approximately 22% detected once. The chain employs TRBV19 and TRBJ1-1; D uncertain. The origin of this receptor is a male donor with ankylosing spondylitis or in good health (not recorded which). The sample consisted of blood, either unsorted or a sorted T cell fraction (not recorded which). CDR3 region: CASTYGTEAFF. The CDR3 DNA reads as TGTGCCAGTACCTACGGCACTGAAGCTTTCTTT. The full variable domain, its missing parts supplied by reference TRBV19 and TRBJ1-1, is DGGITQSPKYLFRKEGQNVTLSCEQNLNHDAMYWYRQDPGQGLRLIYYSQIVNDFQKGDIAEGYSVSREKKESFPLTVTSAQKNPTAFYLCASTYGTEAFFGQGTRLTVV.